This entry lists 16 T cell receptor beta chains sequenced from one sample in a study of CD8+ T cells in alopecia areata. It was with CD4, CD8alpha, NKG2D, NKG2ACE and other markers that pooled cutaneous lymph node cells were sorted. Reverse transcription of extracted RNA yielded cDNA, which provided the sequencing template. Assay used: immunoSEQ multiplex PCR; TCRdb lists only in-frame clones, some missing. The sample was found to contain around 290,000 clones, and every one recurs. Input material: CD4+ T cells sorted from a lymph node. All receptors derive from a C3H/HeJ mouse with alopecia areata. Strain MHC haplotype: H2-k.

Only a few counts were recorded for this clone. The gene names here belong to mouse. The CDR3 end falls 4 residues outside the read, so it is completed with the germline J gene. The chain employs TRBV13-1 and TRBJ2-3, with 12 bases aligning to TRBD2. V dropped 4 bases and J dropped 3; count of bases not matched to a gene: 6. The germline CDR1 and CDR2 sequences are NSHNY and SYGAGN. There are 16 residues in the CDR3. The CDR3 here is CASSQTGGARAETLYF. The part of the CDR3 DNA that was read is TGTGCCAGCAGTCAGACTGGGGGGGCGCGGGCAGAA.

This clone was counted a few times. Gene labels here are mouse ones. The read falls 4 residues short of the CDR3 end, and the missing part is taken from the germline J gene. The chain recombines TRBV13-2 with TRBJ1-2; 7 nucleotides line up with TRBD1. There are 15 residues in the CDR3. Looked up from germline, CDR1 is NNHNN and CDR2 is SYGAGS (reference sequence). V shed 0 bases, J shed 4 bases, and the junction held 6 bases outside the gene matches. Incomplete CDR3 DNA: TGTGCCAGCGGTGATGCAAACAGGGGTGGCTCC. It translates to CASGDANRGGS. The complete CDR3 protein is CASGDANRGGSDYTF.

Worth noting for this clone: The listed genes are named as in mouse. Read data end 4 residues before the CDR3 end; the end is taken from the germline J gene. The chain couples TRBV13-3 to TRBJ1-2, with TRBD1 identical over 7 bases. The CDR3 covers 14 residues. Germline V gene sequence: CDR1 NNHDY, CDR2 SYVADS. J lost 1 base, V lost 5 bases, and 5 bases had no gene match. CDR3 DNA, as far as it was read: TGTGCCAGCAGGAAAACAGGGGAAAACTCC. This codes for CASRKTGENS. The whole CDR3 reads CASRKTGENSDYTF.

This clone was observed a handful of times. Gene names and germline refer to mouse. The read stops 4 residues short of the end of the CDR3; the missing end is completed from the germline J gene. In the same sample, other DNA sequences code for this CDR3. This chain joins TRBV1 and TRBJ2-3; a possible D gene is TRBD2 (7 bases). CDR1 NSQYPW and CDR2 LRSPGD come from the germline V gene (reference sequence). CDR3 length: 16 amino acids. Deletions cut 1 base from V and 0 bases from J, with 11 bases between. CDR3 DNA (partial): TGCACCTGCAGTGCAGGGCTGGGGGCTAGTGCAGAA. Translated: CTCSAGLGASAE. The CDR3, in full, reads CTCSAGLGASAETLYF.

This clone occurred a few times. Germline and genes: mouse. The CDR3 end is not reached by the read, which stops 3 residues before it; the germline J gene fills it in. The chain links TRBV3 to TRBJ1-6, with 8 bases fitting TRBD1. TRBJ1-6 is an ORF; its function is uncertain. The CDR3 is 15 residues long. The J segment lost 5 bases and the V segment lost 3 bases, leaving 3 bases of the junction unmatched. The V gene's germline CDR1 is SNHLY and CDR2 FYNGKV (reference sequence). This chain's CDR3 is CASSFRQGHNSPLYF. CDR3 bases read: TGTGCCAGCAGCTTTCGACAGGGGCATAATTCGCCC.

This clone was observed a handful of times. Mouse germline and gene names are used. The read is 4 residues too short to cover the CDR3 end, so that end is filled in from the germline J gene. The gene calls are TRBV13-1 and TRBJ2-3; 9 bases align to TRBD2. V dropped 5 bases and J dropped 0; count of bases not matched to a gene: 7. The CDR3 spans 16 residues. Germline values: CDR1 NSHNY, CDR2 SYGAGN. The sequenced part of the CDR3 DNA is TGTGCCAGCAGGCCCGGGACTGGGACTAGTGCAGAA. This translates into CASRPGTGTSAE. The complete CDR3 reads CASRPGTGTSAETLYF.

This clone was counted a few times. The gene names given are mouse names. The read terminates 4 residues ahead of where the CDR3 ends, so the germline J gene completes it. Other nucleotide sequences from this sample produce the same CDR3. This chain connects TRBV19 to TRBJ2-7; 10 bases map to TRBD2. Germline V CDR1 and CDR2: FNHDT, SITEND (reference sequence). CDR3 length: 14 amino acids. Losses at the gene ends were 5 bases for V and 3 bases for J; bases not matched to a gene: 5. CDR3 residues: CASSPRTGGYEQYF. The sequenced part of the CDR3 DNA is TGTGCCAGCAGCCCTCGGACTGGGGGCTAT.

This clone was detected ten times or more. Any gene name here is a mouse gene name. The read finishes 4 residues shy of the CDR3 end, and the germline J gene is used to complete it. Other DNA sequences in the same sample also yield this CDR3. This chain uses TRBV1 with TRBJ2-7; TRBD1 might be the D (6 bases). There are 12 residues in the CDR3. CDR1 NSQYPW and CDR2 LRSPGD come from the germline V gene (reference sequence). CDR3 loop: CTCSGDNYEQYF. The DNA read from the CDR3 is TGCACCTGCAGTGGGGACAATTAT.

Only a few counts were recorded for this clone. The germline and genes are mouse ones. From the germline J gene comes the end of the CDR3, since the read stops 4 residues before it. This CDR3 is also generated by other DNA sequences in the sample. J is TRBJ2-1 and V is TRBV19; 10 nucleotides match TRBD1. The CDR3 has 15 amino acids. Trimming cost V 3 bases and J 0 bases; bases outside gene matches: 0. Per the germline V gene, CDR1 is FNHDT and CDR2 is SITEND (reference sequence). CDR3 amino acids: CASSRDRGNYAEQFF. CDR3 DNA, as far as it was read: TGTGCCAGCAGTAGGGACAGGGGTAACTATGCT.

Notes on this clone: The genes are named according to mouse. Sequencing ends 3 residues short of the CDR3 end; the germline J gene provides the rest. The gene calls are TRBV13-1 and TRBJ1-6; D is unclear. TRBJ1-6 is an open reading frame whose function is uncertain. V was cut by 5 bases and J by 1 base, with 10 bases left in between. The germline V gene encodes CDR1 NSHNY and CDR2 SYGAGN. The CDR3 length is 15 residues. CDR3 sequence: CASSPGPSYNSPLYF. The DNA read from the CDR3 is TGTGCCAGCAGCCCTGGCCCCTCCTATAATTCGCCC.

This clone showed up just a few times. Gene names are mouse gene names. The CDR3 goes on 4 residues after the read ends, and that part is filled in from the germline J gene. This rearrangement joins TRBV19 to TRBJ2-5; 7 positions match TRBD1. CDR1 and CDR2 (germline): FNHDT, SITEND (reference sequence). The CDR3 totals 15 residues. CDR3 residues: CASSIGGTVGDTQYF. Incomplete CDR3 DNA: TGTGCCAGCAGTATAGGGGGGACAGTAGGCGAC.

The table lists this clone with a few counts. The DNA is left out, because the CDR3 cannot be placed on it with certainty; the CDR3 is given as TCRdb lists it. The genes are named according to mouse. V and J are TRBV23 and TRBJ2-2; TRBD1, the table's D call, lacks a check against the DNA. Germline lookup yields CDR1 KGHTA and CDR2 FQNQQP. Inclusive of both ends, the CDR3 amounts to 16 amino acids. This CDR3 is CAPAVNRQGGTGQLYF.

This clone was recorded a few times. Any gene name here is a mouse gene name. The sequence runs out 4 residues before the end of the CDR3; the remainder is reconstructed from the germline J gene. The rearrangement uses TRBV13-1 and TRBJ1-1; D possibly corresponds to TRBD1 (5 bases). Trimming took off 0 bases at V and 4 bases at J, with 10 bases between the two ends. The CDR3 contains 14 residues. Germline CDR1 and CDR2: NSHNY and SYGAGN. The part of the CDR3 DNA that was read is TGTGCCAGCAGTGATGCCGGGAGGGGCACA. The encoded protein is CASSDAGRGT. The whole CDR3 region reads CASSDAGRGTEVFF.

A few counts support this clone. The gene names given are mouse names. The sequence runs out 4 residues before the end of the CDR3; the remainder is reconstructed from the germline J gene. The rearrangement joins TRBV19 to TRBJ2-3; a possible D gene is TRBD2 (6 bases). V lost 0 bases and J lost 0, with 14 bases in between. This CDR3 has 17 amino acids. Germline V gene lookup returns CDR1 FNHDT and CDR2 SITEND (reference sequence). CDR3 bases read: TGTGCCAGCAGTATAGTTGCGGGGGGTCTAAGTGCAGAA. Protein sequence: CASSIVAGGLSAE. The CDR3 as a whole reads CASSIVAGGLSAETLYF.

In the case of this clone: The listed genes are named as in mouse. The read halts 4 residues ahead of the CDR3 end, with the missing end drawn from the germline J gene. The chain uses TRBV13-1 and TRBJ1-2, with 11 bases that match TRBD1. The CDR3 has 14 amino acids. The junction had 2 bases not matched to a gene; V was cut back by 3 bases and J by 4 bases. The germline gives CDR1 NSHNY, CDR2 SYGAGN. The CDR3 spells CASSVGQGASDYTF. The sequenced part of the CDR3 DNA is TGTGCCAGCAGTGTAGGACAGGGGGCCTCC.

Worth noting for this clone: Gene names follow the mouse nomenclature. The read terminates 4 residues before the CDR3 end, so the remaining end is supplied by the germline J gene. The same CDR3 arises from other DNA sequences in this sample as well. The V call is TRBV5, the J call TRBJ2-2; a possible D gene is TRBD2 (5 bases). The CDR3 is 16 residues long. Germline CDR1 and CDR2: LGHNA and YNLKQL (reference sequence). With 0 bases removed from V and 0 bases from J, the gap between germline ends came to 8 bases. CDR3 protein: CASSQDLGANTGQLYF. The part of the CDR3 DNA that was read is TGTGCCAGCAGCCAAGATCTGGGCGCAAACACCGGG.